The entry below gives a single T cell receptor (beta chain) sequence along with its context. This entry comes from a study of identical twins. MiXCR, run by TCRdb on the 5' RACE reads, gives a single entry per CDR3 protein. The repertoire holds around 530,000 distinct CDR3 sequences, with around 15% as singletons. The sample was also reused in another study, on yellow fever vaccine responses in identical twins.

Input material: CD4+ T cells sorted from blood. The sequence was collected from a woman aged 18-30 years in good health.

CDR3 sequence: CASSVDPRGRGSSYNEQFF. CDR3 nucleotide sequence: TGTGCCAGCAGCGTAGATCCCCGAGGCAGGGGGAGCTCCTACAATGAGCAGTTCTTC. The J gene is TRBJ2-1, the V gene TRBV9; 7 nucleotides agree with TRBD1. The germline V gene has CDR1 SGDLS and CDR2 YYNGEE. V trimming: 0 bases; J trimming: 0 bases; junction bases outside the gene matches: 12. This CDR3 has 19 amino acids.